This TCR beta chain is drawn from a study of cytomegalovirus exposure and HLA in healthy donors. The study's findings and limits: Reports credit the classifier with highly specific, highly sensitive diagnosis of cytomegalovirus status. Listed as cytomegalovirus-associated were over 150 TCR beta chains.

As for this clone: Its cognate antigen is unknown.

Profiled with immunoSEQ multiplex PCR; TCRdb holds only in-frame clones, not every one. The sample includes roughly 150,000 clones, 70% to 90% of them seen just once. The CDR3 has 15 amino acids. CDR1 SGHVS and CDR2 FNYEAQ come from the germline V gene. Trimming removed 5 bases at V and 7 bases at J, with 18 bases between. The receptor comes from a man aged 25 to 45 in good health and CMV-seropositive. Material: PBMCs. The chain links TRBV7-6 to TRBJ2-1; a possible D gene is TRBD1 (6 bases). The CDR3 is CASSPSHNRENEQFF. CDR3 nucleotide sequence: TGTGCCAGCAGCCCCAGTCACAACAGGGAGAATGAGCAGTTCTTC. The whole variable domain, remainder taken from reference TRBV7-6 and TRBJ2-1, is GAGVSQSPRYKVTKRGQDVALRCDPISGHVSLYWYRQALGQGPEFLTYFNYEAQQDKSGLPNDRFSAERPEGSISTLTIQRTEQRDSAMYRCASSPSHNRENEQFFGPGTRLTVL.